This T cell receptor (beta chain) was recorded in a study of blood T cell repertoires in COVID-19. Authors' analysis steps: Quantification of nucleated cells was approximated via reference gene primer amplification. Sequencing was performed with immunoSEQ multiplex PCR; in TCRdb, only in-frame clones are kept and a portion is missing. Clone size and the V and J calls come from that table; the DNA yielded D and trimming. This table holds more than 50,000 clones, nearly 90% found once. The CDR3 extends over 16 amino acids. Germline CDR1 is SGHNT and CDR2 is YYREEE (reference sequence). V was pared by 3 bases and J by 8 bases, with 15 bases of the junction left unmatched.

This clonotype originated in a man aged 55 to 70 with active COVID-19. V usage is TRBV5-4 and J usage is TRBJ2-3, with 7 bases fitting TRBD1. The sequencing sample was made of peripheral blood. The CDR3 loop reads CASSYGQDPWTGTQYF. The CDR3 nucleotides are TGTGCCAGCAGCTACGGACAGGACCCGTGGACTGGTACGCAGTATTTT.